This entry features one TCR beta chain sequence. The antigen remains undetermined. These data are taken from a study of blood T cells in healthy people across ages. Broader study findings: In older individuals, TCR beta diversity per million T cells was lower, falling roughly linearly with age. Higher naive T cell percentage went strongly together with higher TCR beta diversity.

Together with a sample-barcoded 5' primer, a J-beta primer mix was included in a second PCR lasting about 6 to 11 cycles. TCRdb independently ran MiXCR on the 5' RACE reads; one entry per CDR3 protein. The table has around 2 million distinct CDR3 sequences, roughly two fifths seen once. The CDR3 has 14 amino acids. The V gene lost 6 bases and the J gene lost 2 bases, with 12 bases spanning the gap. Per the germline V gene, CDR1 is SGHRS and CDR2 is YFSETQ. The chain joins TRBV5-1 to TRBJ2-1; D ambiguous. The sequencing input was blood. This TCR was recovered from a human donor in good health. The CDR3 sequence is CASIKGGAYNEQFF. The CDR3 DNA sequence: TGCGCCAGCATTAAAGGCGGAGCCTACAATGAGCAGTTCTTC. Supplemented by reference TRBV5-1 and TRBJ2-1, the full variable domain reads KAGVTQTPRYLIKTRGQQVTLSCSPISGHRSVSWYQQTPGQGLQFLFEYFSETQRNKGNFPGRFSGRQFSNSRSEMNVSTLELGDSALYLCASIKGGAYNEQFFGPGTRLTVL.